These 26 T cell receptor beta chains were sequenced from one sample in a study of naive and memory T cell subsets. An equimolar mix of two oligonucleotides served as the beta constant-region primer for TRBC1 and TRBC2. Nested alpha and beta constant-region primers with the SP2 primer drove four PCR rounds on ligated cDNA. TCRdb reprocessed the UMI-ligation and nested PCR reads with MiXCR, giving one entry per CDR3 protein. The data contain about 120,000 distinct CDR3 sequences, around 35% of them singletons. Sequences were obtained from central memory CD4+ T cells from blood. The receptors originated from a human donor in good health.

The V gene is TRBV6-6, the J gene TRBJ2-5, with D possibly matching TRBD2 (6 bases). The CDR3 loop spans 15 amino acids. The V end was cut by 7 bases, the J end by 2 bases, with 17 bases between. The germline V gene encodes CDR1 MNHNY and CDR2 SVGAGI (reference sequence). The CDR3 coding sequence is TGTGCCAGCACGTCCCGGGACGGACTACAAGAGACCCAGTACTTC. Its protein is CASTSRDGLQETQYF.

This clonotype was seen only a few times. V is TRBV29-1 and J is TRBJ2-5, with D tentatively TRBD1 (6 bases). The CDR3 sequence is 13 residues long. Deletions cut 6 bases from V and 3 bases from J, with 14 bases between. CDR1 and CDR2 from the germline V gene are SQVTM and ANQGSEA. CDR3 sequence: CSVIRDTKETQYF. In DNA form, the CDR3 reads TGCAGCGTGATCCGGGACACAAAAGAGACCCAGTACTTC.

This clonotype has only a few counts. The chain recombines TRBV6-1 with TRBJ2-2; 14 bases agree with TRBD2. This CDR3 region has 19 residues. Germline V gives CDR1 MNHNS, CDR2 SASEGT. V was clipped by 4 bases and J by 0 bases; unmatched bases: 7. The CDR3 DNA reads as TGTGCCAGCAGTGTTGCGCGACTAGCGGGAGGGCCGAACACCGGGGAGCTGTTTTTT. It yields the protein CASSVARLAGGPNTGELFF.

This clonotype was detected once. This rearrangement joins TRBV5-1 to TRBJ2-1; 7 bases fit TRBD1. The CDR3 length is 15 residues. The V gene end was trimmed by 0 bases and the J gene end by 4 bases; junction bases not matched to a gene: 4. Germline V gene data show CDR1 as SGHRS and CDR2 as YFSETQ. The CDR3 bases are TGCGCCAGCAGCTTGGCAGGACAGGAGTACAATGAGCAGTTCTTC. As protein: CASSLAGQEYNEQFF. Full variable domain (rest looked up from reference TRBV5-1 and TRBJ2-1): KAGVTQTPRYLIKTRGQQVTLSCSPISGHRSVSWYQQTPGQGLQFLFEYFSETQRNKGNFPGRFSGRQFSNSRSEMNVSTLELGDSALYLCASSLAGQEYNEQFFGPGTRLTVL.

The chain employs TRBV7-8 and TRBJ2-2, with TRBD1 as a possible D gene (5 bases). CDR1 SGHVS and CDR2 FQNEAQ come from the germline V gene. The length of the CDR3 is 14 residues. Between the trimmed V and J ends, which lost 10 bases and 1 base, there was a span of 13 bases. The DNA of the CDR3 is TGTGCCACCCAGCTGGGGCAGAACACCGGGGAGCTGTTTTTT. This gives the protein CATQLGQNTGELFF.

The chain couples TRBV3-1 to TRBJ2-7, with TRBD1 matching over 9 bases. V shed 2 bases, J shed 4 bases, and the junction held 9 bases outside the gene matches. CDR3 length equals 16 residues. CDR1 LGHDT and CDR2 YNNKEL come from the germline V gene (reference sequence). CDR3 bases: TGTGCCAGCAGCCAACAGAGAACAGGGGGCTCGTACGAGCAGTACTTC. This encodes CASSQQRTGGSYEQYF.

The chain has TRBV5-1 and TRBJ2-1; 7 nucleotides align to TRBD1. From germline, CDR1 is SGHRS and CDR2 YFSETQ. V shed 4 bases and J 1 base; nucleotides not matched to a gene: 5. The CDR3 covers 15 residues. The CDR3 loop reads CASSATGTSYNEQFF. DNA of the CDR3: TGCGCCAGCAGCGCGACAGGGACGTCCTACAATGAGCAGTTCTTC.

The rearrangement uses TRBV2 and TRBJ1-2, with D maybe TRBD1 (5 bases). Between the trimmed V and J ends, which lost 8 bases and 3 bases, there was a span of 13 bases. Germline V gene data show CDR1 as SNHLY and CDR2 as FYNNEI. The CDR3 spans 13 residues. Here the CDR3 reads CASCSGGDYGYTF. CDR3 in DNA: TGTGCCAGCTGTTCCGGGGGGGACTATGGCTACACCTTC.

V is TRBV29-1 and J is TRBJ2-1; D remains unclear. Germline V CDR1 and CDR2: SQVTM, ANQGSEA. The germline V and J ends were trimmed by 8 bases and 12 bases, with 14 bases remaining between them. The CDR3 runs to 10 residues. Written as DNA, the CDR3 is TGCAGCATACGGACCTCGCGGCAGTTCTTC. Protein: CSIRTSRQFF.

This clonotype was counted many times. The rearrangement links TRBV27 to TRBJ2-3, with 12 nucleotides matching TRBD2. V gave up 5 bases and J gave up 6 bases; unmatched junction bases: 9. This CDR3 region has 16 residues. Germline V gene sequence: CDR1 MNHEY, CDR2 SMNVEV (reference sequence). The DNA for the CDR3 is TGTGCCAGCAGTACGACGACTAGCGGGAGTCGGGATACGCAGTATTTT. It encodes CASSTTTSGSRDTQYF.

This clonotype has just a few counts. V usage is TRBV20-1 and J usage is TRBJ2-1, with 9 bases lining up with TRBD2. Germline V gives CDR1 DFQATT, CDR2 SNEGSKA (reference sequence). This CDR3 region has 14 residues. V lost 6 bases to trimming and J lost 5 bases; unmatched junction nucleotides: 8. This chain's CDR3 is CSAFSGSGNNEQFF. In DNA form, the CDR3 reads TGCAGTGCCTTTAGCGGGAGCGGGAACAATGAGCAGTTCTTC.

The chain uses TRBV6-2 or TRBV6-3 and TRBJ2-1, with 7 bases matching TRBD2. CDR1 and CDR2 from the germline V gene are MNHEY and SVGEGT. The CDR3 totals 15 residues. The V gene end was trimmed by 0 bases and the J gene end by 9 bases; junction bases not matched to a gene: 8. The CDR3 here is CASSYSFAGAGEQFF. The CDR3 nucleotides read TGTGCCAGCAGTTACTCTTTCGCGGGAGCCGGTGAGCAGTTCTTC.

The V gene is TRBV4-2, the J gene TRBJ2-2; D not certain. Trimming removed 0 bases at V and 1 base at J, with 6 bases between. Looked up from germline, CDR1 is LGHNA and CDR2 is YNFKEQ. This CDR3 is built from 15 residues. The CDR3 DNA reads as TGTGCCAGCAGCCAAGATCAGCGGAACACCGGGGAGCTGTTTTTT. Residues: CASSQDQRNTGELFF.

This clonotype was picked up one time. The rearrangement uses TRBV2 and TRBJ2-7; D may be TRBD1 (6 bases). CDR1 SNHLY and CDR2 FYNNEI come from the germline V gene. This CDR3 is built from 16 residues. Trimming stripped 1 base from V and 3 bases from J, with 16 bases between. CDR3 DNA: TGTGCCAGCAGTGAAGGGTCCGGACGGACAGTCTACGAGCAGTACTTC. Its translation: CASSEGSGRTVYEQYF.

The CDR3 here is CASTRRGGAYEQYF. As DNA, the CDR3 is TGTGCCAGCACCCGGAGGGGGGGAGCCTACGAGCAGTACTTC. The chain has TRBV6-6 and TRBJ2-7; D might be TRBD2 (7 bases). V was cut by 7 bases and J by 2 bases, with 15 bases left in between. This CDR3 has 14 residues. The germline V gene encodes CDR1 MNHNY and CDR2 SVGAGI (reference sequence).

This sequence joins TRBV29-1 and TRBJ2-7; D remains ambiguous. Trimming cost V 4 bases and J 5 bases, with 12 bases left between them. From germline, CDR1 is SQVTM and CDR2 ANQGSEA. The CDR3 runs 12 residues. CDR3 nucleotide sequence: TGCAGCGTTGCTACGGGTGCCCACGAGCAGTACTTC. Protein sequence: CSVATGAHEQYF.

The chain couples TRBV20-1 to TRBJ2-7; D assignment may be TRBD1 or TRBD2 (6 bases each). The CDR3 is made up of 15 amino acids. V lost 6 bases, J lost 0 bases, and 18 bases lay in between. The germline V gene encodes CDR1 DFQATT and CDR2 SNEGSKA (reference sequence). CDR3 loop: CSAHSGGPSSYEQYF. CDR3 coding DNA: TGCAGTGCCCATAGTGGGGGGCCGAGCTCCTACGAGCAGTACTTC.

The chain has TRBV20-1 and TRBJ1-3; TRBD1 is a possible D gene (5 bases). This CDR3 spans 17 amino acids. The V end lost 0 bases, the J end lost 4 bases, and 19 bases lay between the germline ends. From germline, CDR1 is DFQATT and CDR2 SNEGSKA (reference sequence). The CDR3 here is CSARDQGATYSGNTIYF. CDR3 nucleotide sequence: TGCAGTGCTAGAGATCAGGGAGCAACATATTCCGGAAACACCATATATTTT.

The rearrangement links TRBV7-2 to TRBJ1-5, with D possibly TRBD1 on 5 matching bases. The germline V gene has CDR1 SGHTA and CDR2 FQGNSA. Trimming took off 5 bases at V and 7 bases at J, with 18 bases between the two ends. The CDR3 has 15 residues. The CDR3 region is CASSPRSGGEQPQHF. The DNA for the CDR3 is TGTGCCAGCAGCCCCAGGTCCGGAGGGGAACAGCCCCAGCATTTT.

This clonotype was seen a few times. The chain uses TRBV5-6 and TRBJ2-1; perhaps D is TRBD1 or TRBD2 (5 bases each). This CDR3 is built from 16 residues. Germline-derived CDR1 and CDR2 are SGHDT and YYEEEE. V was pared by 5 bases and J by 1 base, with 16 bases between. The CDR3 DNA reads TGTGCCAGCAGGGACGAGGGGCGCGGGTCCTACAATGAGCAGTTCTTC. Translation gives CASRDEGRGSYNEQFF.

This clonotype is classed as medium-sized. The V gene is TRBV20-1, the J gene TRBJ2-3; no firm D call. The V and J ends lost 1 base and 1 base respectively, with 6 bases between them. Germline V gene lookup returns CDR1 DFQATT and CDR2 SNEGSKA (reference sequence). The CDR3 runs 13 residues. The CDR3 protein is CSARVDGTDTQYF. The CDR3 coding sequence is TGCAGTGCTAGAGTGGACGGCACAGATACGCAGTATTTT.

This sequence joins TRBV7-2 and TRBJ1-1; D is uncertain. V was shortened by 1 base and J by 5 bases, with 11 bases between the two germline ends. CDR3 length: 14 amino acids. CDR1 SGHTA and CDR2 FQGNSA come from the germline V gene. CDR3 protein: CASSLEGRVTEAFF. Here the CDR3 DNA reads TGTGCCAGCAGCTTAGAGGGTAGGGTGACTGAAGCTTTCTTT.

The chain combines TRBV2 with TRBJ2-1; possible D gene TRBD2, 6 bases. The V end was cut by 7 bases, the J end by 4 bases, with 8 bases between. Germline V CDR1 and CDR2: SNHLY, FYNNEI. The CDR3 is 12 residues long. Here the CDR3 DNA reads TGTGCCAGCACCGGGAGTTACAATGAGCAGTTCTTC. It translates to CASTGSYNEQFF.

The V gene is TRBV30, the J gene TRBJ1-5; 7 bases line up with TRBD1. The CDR3 runs 14 residues. Germline-derived CDR1 and CDR2 are GTSNPN and SVGIG (reference sequence). V gave up 0 bases and J gave up 3 bases; unmatched junction bases: 2. The CDR3 spells CAWSVGQANQPQHF. The CDR3, as DNA: TGTGCCTGGAGTGTCGGACAGGCCAATCAGCCCCAGCATTTT.

This clonotype has just a few counts. The chain employs TRBV28 and TRBJ2-6, with D tentatively TRBD2 (5 bases). V was clipped by 3 bases and J by 0 bases, with 15 bases between them. Per germline, CDR1 MDHEN and CDR2 SYDVKM. The CDR3 runs 18 residues. The CDR3 loop is CASSLRGRLGSGANVLTF. DNA for the CDR3: TGTGCCAGCAGTTTGAGAGGGAGACTCGGCTCTGGGGCCAACGTCCTGACTTTC.

The chain carries TRBV7-2 and TRBJ1-2; no reliable D call. This CDR3 contains 14 residues. Germline CDR1 and CDR2: SGHTA and FQGNSA. Deletions cut 2 bases from V and 13 bases from J, with 20 bases between. The CDR3 DNA reads as TGTGCCAGCAGCTTACAGAAAACGGCACATACCGGCACCTTC. The encoded protein is CASSLQKTAHTGTF.